Below, 16 T cell receptor beta chains from the same sample are listed, as sequenced in a study of cytomegalovirus exposure and HLA in healthy donors. It was with 60 Vbeta and 13 Jbeta primers that the PCR ran. Some clones are missing from TCRdb's copy, which holds only in-frame ones; the method was immunoSEQ multiplex PCR. This table holds roughly 150,000 clones, just under 70% found once. The sample consisted of PBMCs. The receptors originated from a man aged 55 to 70 in good health and CMV-seronegative.

The rearrangement uses TRBV6-5 and TRBJ2-2; no definite D call. CDR3 size: 13 residues. V lost 1 base and J lost 3, with 3 bases in between. CDR1 and CDR2 (germline): MNHEY, SVGAGI. DNA for the CDR3: TGTGCCAGCAGTTACTTCTACACCGGGGAGCTGTTTTTT. The encoded protein is CASSYFYTGELFF.

The chain uses TRBV6-6 and TRBJ2-3; D unresolved. In germline, CDR1 is MNHNY, CDR2 SVGAGI (reference sequence). The CDR3 sequence is 14 residues long. V gave up 4 bases and J gave up 3 bases, with 11 bases separating them. The CDR3, as DNA: TGTGCCAGCAGTTCTCCCCCCCCTACAGATACGCAGTATTTT. It translates to CASSSPPPTDTQYF.

This clone has only a few counts. This chain uses TRBV5-4 with TRBJ2-5; the match to TRBD1 covers 8 bases. V lost 4 bases to trimming and J lost 5 bases; unmatched junction nucleotides: 13. Germline V gene data show CDR1 as SGHNT and CDR2 as YYREEE (reference sequence). The CDR3 contains 16 residues. The CDR3 is CASSRVPSGGGETQYF. The CDR3 nucleotides read TGTGCCAGCAGCCGCGTACCATCAGGGGGCGGGGAGACCCAGTACTTC. The full variable domain, rest sourced from reference TRBV5-4 and TRBJ2-5, is ETGVTQSPTHLIKTRGQQVTLRCSSQSGHNTVSWYQQALGQGPQFIFQYYREEENGRGNFPPRFSGLQFPNYSSELNVNALELDDSALYLCASSRVPSGGGETQYFGPGTRLLVL.

The J gene is TRBJ2-5, the V gene TRBV25-1, with 9 bases that match TRBD1. Gene TRBJ2-7 matches the end of the DNA better, so the J call may be wrong. This CDR3 is 12 amino acids long. Germline values: CDR1 MGHDK, CDR2 SYGVNS. DNA for the CDR3: TGTGCCAGCAGTGAGGACAGGGGCGAGCAGTACTTC. It translates to CASSEDRGEQYF.

J is TRBJ1-1 and V is TRBV5-1; D remains unclear. The length of the CDR3 is 13 residues. V was clipped by 0 bases and J by 8 bases, with 11 bases between them. Germline CDR1 and CDR2: SGHRS and YFSETQ. The CDR3 protein is CASSLAEGEEAFF. The CDR3 nucleotides read TGCGCCAGCAGCTTGGCAGAGGGTGAAGAAGCTTTCTTT.

V usage is TRBV7-6 and J usage is TRBJ2-3; 15 nucleotides line up with TRBD2. The germline V gene has CDR1 SGHVS and CDR2 FNYEAQ. There are 18 residues in the CDR3. J gave up 0 bases and V 4 bases, and 5 bases lay outside the gene matches. The CDR3 nucleotides read TGTGCCAGCAGCTATGGGACTAGCGGGGGGACTAGCACAGATACGCAGTATTTT. Its protein is CASSYGTSGGTSTDTQYF.

This clone was picked up one time. The chain combines TRBV28 with TRBJ1-5, with 7 nucleotides matching TRBD1. The junction had 15 bases not matched to a gene; V was cut back by 4 bases and J by 3 bases. The germline V gene encodes CDR1 MDHEN and CDR2 SYDVKM. The CDR3 extends over 18 amino acids. This CDR3 is CASSWYRAGGRDNQPQHF. The CDR3 DNA is TGTGCCAGCAGTTGGTATAGGGCAGGGGGAAGGGACAATCAGCCCCAGCATTTT.

The chain carries TRBV27 and TRBJ1-5; 7 positions agree with TRBD1. Germline V CDR1 and CDR2: MNHEY, SMNVEV (reference sequence). This CDR3 contains 15 residues. Trimming cost V 2 bases and J 0 bases; bases outside gene matches: 1. In DNA form, the CDR3 reads TGTGCCAGCAGTTTAGGGACAGATAGCAATCAGCCCCAGCATTTT. It specifies CASSLGTDSNQPQHF.

This clone appeared a single time. The chain links TRBV5-1 to TRBJ2-7; D possibly corresponds to TRBD1 (6 bases). This CDR3 region has 14 residues. The germline CDR1 and CDR2 sequences are SGHRS and YFSETQ. The V gene lost 0 bases and the J gene lost 4 bases, with 11 bases spanning the gap. In DNA, the CDR3 is TGCGCCAGCAGCTTGGCAGGGGAGAGATACGAGCAGTACTTC. It is translated as CASSLAGERYEQYF.

CDR3 residues: CASSDSSYGYTF. The CDR3 DNA follows: TGTGCCAGCAGTGACAGCTCATATGGCTACACCTTC. V and J are TRBV6-4 and TRBJ1-2; D not resolved. CDR1 MRHNA and CDR2 SNTAGT come from the germline V gene. This CDR3 comprises 12 residues. V was shortened by 2 bases and J by 5 bases, with 6 bases between the two germline ends.

The rearrangement uses TRBV6-1 and TRBJ1-2; a weak D match, TRBD1 (5 bases). This CDR3 comprises 13 residues. Germline-derived CDR1 and CDR2 are MNHNS and SASEGT. With 5 bases removed from V and 2 bases from J, the gap between germline ends came to 9 bases. In DNA form, the CDR3 reads TGTGCCAGCAGTTCACAGGAGAACTATGGCTACACCTTC. Its translation is CASSSQENYGYTF.

The chain couples TRBV7-7 to TRBJ2-3; perhaps TRBD1 as D (6 bases). Looked up from germline, CDR1 is SSHAT and CDR2 is FNYEAQ (reference sequence). V lost 1 base to trimming and J lost 1 base, with 9 bases between them. The CDR3 sequence is 15 residues long. The CDR3 sequence: CASSLGGGGTDTQYF. The CDR3 nucleotides are TGTGCCAGCAGCTTAGGAGGGGGAGGCACAGATACGCAGTATTTT. The full variable domain, with the rest looked up from reference TRBV7-7 and TRBJ2-3, is GAGVSQSPRYKVTKRGQDVTLRCDPISSHATLYWYQQALGQGPEFLTYFNYEAQPDKSGLPSDRFSAERPEGSISTLTIQRTEQRDSAMYRCASSLGGGGTDTQYFGPGTRLTVL.

V usage is TRBV7-9 and J usage is TRBJ1-5; 9 nucleotides line up with TRBD1. Germline-derived CDR1 and CDR2 are SEHNR and FQNEAQ (reference sequence). This CDR3 region has 14 residues. V lost 5 bases, J lost 3 bases, and 2 bases stayed unmatched. The CDR3, as DNA: TGTGCCAGCAGCAGGGACAGGGACAATCAGCCCCAGCATTTT. The encoded protein is CASSRDRDNQPQHF.

The table lists this clone with a few counts. The rearrangement joins TRBV28 to TRBJ1-5, with D perhaps TRBD1 (5 bases). The CDR3 spans 13 residues. V was shortened by 7 bases and J by 5 bases, with 12 bases between the two germline ends. Germline V lookup: CDR1 MDHEN, CDR2 SYDVKM. The CDR3 spells CASTDTGYQPQHF. The CDR3 region has the DNA TGTGCCAGCACTGACACAGGATATCAGCCCCAGCATTTT.

This chain joins TRBV5-1 and TRBJ1-6; 7 bases align to TRBD1. The CDR3 extends over 16 amino acids. V lost 5 bases and J lost 7; bases outside the gene matches: 12. Looked up from germline, CDR1 is SGHRS and CDR2 is YFSETQ. This chain's CDR3 is CASSYLPGQRNSPLHF. CDR3 nucleotides: TGCGCCAGCAGTTATTTACCGGGACAGAGGAATTCACCCCTCCACTTT.

This chain uses TRBV7-3 with TRBJ2-1; 8 bases match TRBD1. Germline CDR1 is SGHTA and CDR2 is FQGTGA. After removal of 4 bases from V and 10 bases from J, the junction contained 3 bases not matched to a gene. The CDR3 length is 12 residues. The CDR3 region is CASSSWDREQFF. The DNA of the CDR3 is TGTGCCAGCAGCTCTTGGGACAGGGAGCAGTTCTTC.